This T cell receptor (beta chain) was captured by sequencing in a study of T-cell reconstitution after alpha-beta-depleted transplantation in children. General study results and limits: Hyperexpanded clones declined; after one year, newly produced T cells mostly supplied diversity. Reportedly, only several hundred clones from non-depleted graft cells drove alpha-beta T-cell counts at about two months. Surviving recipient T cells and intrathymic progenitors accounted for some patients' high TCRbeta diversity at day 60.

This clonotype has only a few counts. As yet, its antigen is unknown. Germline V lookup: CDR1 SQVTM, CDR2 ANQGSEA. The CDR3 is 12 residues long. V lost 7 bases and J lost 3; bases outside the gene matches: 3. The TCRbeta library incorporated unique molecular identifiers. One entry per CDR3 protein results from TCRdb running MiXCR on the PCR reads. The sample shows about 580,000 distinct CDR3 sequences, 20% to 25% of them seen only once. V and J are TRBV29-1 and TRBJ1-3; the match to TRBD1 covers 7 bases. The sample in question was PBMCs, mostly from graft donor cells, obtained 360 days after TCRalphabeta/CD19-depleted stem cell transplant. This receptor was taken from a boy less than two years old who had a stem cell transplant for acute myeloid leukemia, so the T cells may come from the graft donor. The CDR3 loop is CSATGLGNTIYF. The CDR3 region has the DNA TGCAGCGCGACAGGGCTTGGAAACACCATATATTTT.